One T cell receptor beta chain is described in this entry. Its specificity is not known. The CDR3 consists of 13 residues. V lost 6 bases and J lost 5; bases outside the gene matches: 7. Random hexamers were used to reverse transcribe an amount of roughly 0.45 to 1 ug RNA. TCRdb analysed the immunoSEQ multiplex PCR reads with MiXCR anew, one entry per CDR3 protein. The sample gives approximately 190,000 distinct CDR3 sequences, approximately 95% of which show up once; approximately 0.16% is in the top ten. The sample belongs to a study of CD8 T cells in Susac syndrome. Study-level information: At the time their blood was drawn, patients with Susac syndrome were either therapy-naive, on corticosteroids (with some of them also receiving intravenous immunoglobulin), or on intravenous immunoglobulin alone. Whole-study findings and limits: It was acknowledged in the study that its TCR sequencing and HLA analysis involved a relatively small number of individuals. Susac-specific public clones numbered about 15 in total CD8+ repertoires (and about 5 in CD8+ TEMRA repertoires).

This chain uses TRBV12-3 or TRBV12-4 with TRBJ2-7, with 7 bases aligning to TRBD2. The sample comprised CD8+ T cells from PBMCs. The clonotype originates from a human donor with Susac syndrome. The CDR3 nucleotides are TGTGCCAGCAGCTCCGTGGGGGGGAACGAGCAGTACTTC. Amino acid sequence: CASSSVGGNEQYF.